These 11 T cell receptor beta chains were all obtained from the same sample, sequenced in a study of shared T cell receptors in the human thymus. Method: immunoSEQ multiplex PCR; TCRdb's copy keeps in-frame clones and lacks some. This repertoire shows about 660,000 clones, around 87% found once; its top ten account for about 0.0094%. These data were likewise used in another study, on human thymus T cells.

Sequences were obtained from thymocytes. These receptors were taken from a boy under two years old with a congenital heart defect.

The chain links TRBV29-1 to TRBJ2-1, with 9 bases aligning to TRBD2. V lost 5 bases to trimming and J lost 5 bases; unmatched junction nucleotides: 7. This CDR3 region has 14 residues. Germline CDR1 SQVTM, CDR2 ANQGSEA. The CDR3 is CSVTSSGDDNEQFF. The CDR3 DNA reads TGCAGCGTTACCTCTAGCGGGGATGACAATGAGCAGTTCTTC.

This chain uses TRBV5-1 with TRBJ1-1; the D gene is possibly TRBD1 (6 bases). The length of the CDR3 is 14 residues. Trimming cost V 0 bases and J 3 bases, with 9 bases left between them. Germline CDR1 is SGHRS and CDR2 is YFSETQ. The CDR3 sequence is CASSLVGGDTEAFF. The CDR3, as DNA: TGCGCCAGCAGCTTGGTAGGGGGTGACACTGAAGCTTTCTTT.

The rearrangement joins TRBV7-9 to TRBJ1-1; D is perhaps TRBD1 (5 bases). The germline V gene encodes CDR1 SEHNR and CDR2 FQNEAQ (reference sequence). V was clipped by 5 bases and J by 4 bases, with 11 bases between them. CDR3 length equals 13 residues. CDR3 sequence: CASSQLQGTEAFF. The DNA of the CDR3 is TGTGCCAGCAGCCAGTTGCAGGGCACTGAAGCTTTCTTT.

CDR3 residues: CASTTDRVHPVVIYEQYF. The CDR3 DNA follows: TGTGCCAGCACCACGGACAGGGTTCATCCAGTTGTCATATACGAGCAGTACTTC. This chain joins TRBV28 and TRBJ2-7, with 8 nucleotides matching TRBD1. The V segment lost 7 bases and the J segment 4 bases; nucleotides outside the gene matches: 21. The CDR3 covers 18 residues. Germline lookup yields CDR1 MDHEN and CDR2 SYDVKM.

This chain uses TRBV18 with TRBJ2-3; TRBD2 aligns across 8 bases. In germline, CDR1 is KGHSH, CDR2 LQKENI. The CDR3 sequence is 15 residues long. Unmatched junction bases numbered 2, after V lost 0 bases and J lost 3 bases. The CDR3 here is CASSPPSGETDTQYF. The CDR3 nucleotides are TGTGCCAGCTCACCACCTAGCGGGGAGACAGATACGCAGTATTTT.

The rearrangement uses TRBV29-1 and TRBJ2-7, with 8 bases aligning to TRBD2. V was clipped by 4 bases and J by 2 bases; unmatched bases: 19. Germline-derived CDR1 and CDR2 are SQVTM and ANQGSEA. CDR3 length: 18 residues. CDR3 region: CSVVLAGFGTIIAYEQYF. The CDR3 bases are TGCAGCGTTGTGCTAGCGGGCTTTGGGACAATTATCGCCTACGAGCAGTACTTC.

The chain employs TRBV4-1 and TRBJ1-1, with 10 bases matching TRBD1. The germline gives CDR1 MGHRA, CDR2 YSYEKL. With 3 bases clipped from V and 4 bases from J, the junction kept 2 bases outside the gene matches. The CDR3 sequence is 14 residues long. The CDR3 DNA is TGCGCCAGCAGCCAGGACAGGGGGGTCACTGAAGCTTTCTTT. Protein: CASSQDRGVTEAFF.

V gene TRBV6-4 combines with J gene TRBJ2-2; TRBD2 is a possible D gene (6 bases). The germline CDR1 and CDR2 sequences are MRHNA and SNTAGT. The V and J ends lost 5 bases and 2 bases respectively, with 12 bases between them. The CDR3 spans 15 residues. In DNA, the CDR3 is TGTGCCAGCAGTCCCGGGACTCACAACACCGGGGAGCTGTTTTTT. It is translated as CASSPGTHNTGELFF.

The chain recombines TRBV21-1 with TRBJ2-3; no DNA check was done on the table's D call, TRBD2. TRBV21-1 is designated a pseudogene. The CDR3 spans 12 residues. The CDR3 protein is CASSKTRDTQYF. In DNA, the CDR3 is TGTGCCAGCAGCAAAACTAGAGATACGCAGTATTTT.

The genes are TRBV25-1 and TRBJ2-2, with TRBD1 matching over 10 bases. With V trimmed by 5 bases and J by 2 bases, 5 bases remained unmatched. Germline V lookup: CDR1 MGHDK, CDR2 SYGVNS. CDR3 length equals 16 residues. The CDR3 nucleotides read TGTGCCAGCAGTTCCCGACAGGGGGCAAACACCGGGGAGCTGTTTTTT. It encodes CASSSRQGANTGELFF.

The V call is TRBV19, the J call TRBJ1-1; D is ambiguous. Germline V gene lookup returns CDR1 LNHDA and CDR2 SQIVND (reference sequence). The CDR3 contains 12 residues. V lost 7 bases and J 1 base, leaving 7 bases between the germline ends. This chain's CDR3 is CASTEGNTEAFF. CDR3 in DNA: TGTGCCAGTACCGAGGGGAACACTGAAGCTTTCTTT.